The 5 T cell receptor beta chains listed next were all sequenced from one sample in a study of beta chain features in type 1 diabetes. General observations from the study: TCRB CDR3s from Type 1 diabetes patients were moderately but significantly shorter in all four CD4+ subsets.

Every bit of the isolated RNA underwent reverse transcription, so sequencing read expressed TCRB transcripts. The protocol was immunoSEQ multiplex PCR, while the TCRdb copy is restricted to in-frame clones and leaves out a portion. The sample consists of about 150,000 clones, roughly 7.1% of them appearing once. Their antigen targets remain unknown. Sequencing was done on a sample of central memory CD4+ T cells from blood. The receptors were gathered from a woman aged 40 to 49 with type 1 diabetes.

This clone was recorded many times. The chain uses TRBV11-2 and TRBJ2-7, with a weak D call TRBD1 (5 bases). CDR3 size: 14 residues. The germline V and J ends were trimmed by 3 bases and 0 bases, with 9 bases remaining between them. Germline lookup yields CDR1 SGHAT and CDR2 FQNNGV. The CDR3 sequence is CASSFDSSSYEQYF. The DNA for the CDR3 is TGTGCCAGCAGCTTCGACAGTAGCTCCTACGAGCAGTACTTC.

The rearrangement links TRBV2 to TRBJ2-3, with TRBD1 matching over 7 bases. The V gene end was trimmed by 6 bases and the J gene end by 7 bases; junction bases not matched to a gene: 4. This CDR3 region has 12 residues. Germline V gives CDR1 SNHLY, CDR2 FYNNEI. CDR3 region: CASSPTGNTQYF. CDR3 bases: TGTGCCAGCAGCCCGACAGGGAATACGCAGTATTTT.

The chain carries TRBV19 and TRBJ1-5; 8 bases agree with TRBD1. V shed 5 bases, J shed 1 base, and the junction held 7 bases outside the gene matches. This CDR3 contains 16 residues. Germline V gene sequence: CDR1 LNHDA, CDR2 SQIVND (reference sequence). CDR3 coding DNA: TGTGCCAGTAGTCCCCAGGGGGCGTGGAGCAATCAGCCCCAGCATTTT. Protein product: CASSPQGAWSNQPQHF.

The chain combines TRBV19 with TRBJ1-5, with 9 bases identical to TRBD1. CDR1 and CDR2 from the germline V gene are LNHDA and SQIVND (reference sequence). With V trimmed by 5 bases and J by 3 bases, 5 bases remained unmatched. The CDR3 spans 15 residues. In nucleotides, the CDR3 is TGTGCCAGTAGTCAACACAGGGGGCCCAATCAGCCCCAGCATTTT. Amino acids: CASSQHRGPNQPQHF.

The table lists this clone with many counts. DNA of the CDR3: TGTGCCAGCAGTTTATGGATGGGCAGCTCCTACGAGCAGTACTTC. Translated, it gives CASSLWMGSSYEQYF. The chain couples TRBV27 to TRBJ2-7; D is uncertain. CDR1 and CDR2 from the germline V gene are MNHEY and SMNVEV (reference sequence). The CDR3 runs 15 residues. Between the trimmed V and J ends, which lost 1 base and 0 bases, there was a span of 10 bases.